The 19 T cell receptor beta chains below come from one sample, sequenced in a study of long-term antiretroviral therapy in people with HIV. Survey level was the resolution at which the v3.0 immunoSEQ assay ran. The method was immunoSEQ multiplex PCR; TCRdb's version includes in-frame clones alone and lacks a portion of them. The top ten hold around 7.9% of the sample, which has about 14,000 clones, 84% seen once. Sequenced here: unsorted PBMCs, sampled 0.4 years after starting antiretroviral therapy. The source of these receptors is a young man with HIV.

The chain employs TRBV28 and TRBJ2-1; the match to TRBD2 covers 7 bases. Looked up from germline, CDR1 is MDHEN and CDR2 is SYDVKM. V was clipped by 5 bases and J by 6 bases; unmatched bases: 7. The CDR3 is 14 residues long. CDR3 protein: CASSPGGLSNEQFF. The CDR3 DNA follows: TGTGCCAGCAGTCCCGGGGGACTATCCAATGAGCAGTTCTTC.

The chain joins TRBV4-3 to TRBJ2-6; D may be TRBD1 or TRBD2 (5 bases each). This CDR3 has 16 amino acids. Deletions cut 3 bases from V and 3 bases from J, with 12 bases between. Germline V gene data show CDR1 as LGHNA and CDR2 as YSLEER. CDR3 nucleotide sequence: TGCGCCAGCAGCCAGGACACCAGCGGTGGGGCCAACGTCCTGACTTTC. It codes for CASSQDTSGGANVLTF.

The chain has TRBV28 and TRBJ1-1, with 9 bases aligning to TRBD1. V lost 4 bases to trimming and J lost 5 bases; unmatched junction nucleotides: 8. The CDR3 is 15 residues long. Germline CDR1 MDHEN, CDR2 SYDVKM. CDR3 region: CASSSLDRGRTEAFF. The CDR3 DNA sequence: TGTGCCAGCAGTTCTCTGGACAGGGGCCGAACTGAAGCTTTCTTT.

The chain links TRBV4-3 to TRBJ2-1, with 9 bases lining up with TRBD1. The junction had 2 bases not matched to a gene; V was cut back by 3 bases and J by 2 bases. The CDR3 consists of 15 residues. Germline assignment: CDR1 LGHNA and CDR2 YSLEER. The chain's CDR3 is CASSQTGGAYNEQFF. The CDR3 nucleotides read TGCGCCAGCAGCCAGACAGGGGGGGCCTACAATGAGCAGTTCTTC.

The J gene is TRBJ1-4, the V gene TRBV6-5, with a possible D match to TRBD1 (6 bases). The CDR3 spans 13 residues. Trimming took 6 bases from V and 6 from J, leaving 11 bases between them. The germline V gene encodes CDR1 MNHEY and CDR2 SVGAGI. CDR3 region: CASSLRGYEKLFF. CDR3 sequence (DNA): TGTGCCAGCAGCTTGAGGGGGTATGAAAAACTGTTTTTT.

The chain uses TRBV6-6 and TRBJ2-7, with D perhaps TRBD2 (5 bases). Trimming removed 6 bases from V and 6 bases from J, with 15 bases in between. The CDR3 runs 13 residues. Germline V CDR1 and CDR2: MNHNY, SVGAGI (reference sequence). The CDR3 is CASSSDWKGEQYF. The CDR3 DNA reads as TGTGCCAGCAGCTCGGACTGGAAGGGCGAGCAGTACTTC.

The genes are TRBV4-2 and TRBJ2-5, with D maybe TRBD2 (7 bases). Germline V lookup: CDR1 LGHNA, CDR2 YNFKEQ. The CDR3 covers 14 residues. V was trimmed by 1 base and J by 4 bases, leaving 10 bases between them. This chain's CDR3 is CASSQGGGRETQYF. The CDR3 region has the DNA TGTGCCAGCAGCCAAGGCGGGGGCAGAGAGACCCAGTACTTC.

The chain uses TRBV18 and TRBJ1-2; a possible D gene is TRBD1 (5 bases). Per the germline V gene, CDR1 is KGHSH and CDR2 is LQKENI. Trimming removed 3 bases at V and 8 bases at J, with 13 bases between. This CDR3 is 13 amino acids long. DNA of the CDR3: TGTGCCAGCTCACCGTCAGGGACCATCGGCTACACCTTC. It is translated as CASSPSGTIGYTF.

CDR3 nucleotide sequence: TGTGCCAGCAGTTCAGGACAGGGGGCATACACTAGCACAGATACGCAGTATTTT. It yields the protein CASSSGQGAYTSTDTQYF. The genes are TRBV28 and TRBJ2-3, with 11 bases identical to TRBD1. Looked up from germline, CDR1 is MDHEN and CDR2 is SYDVKM. Unmatched junction bases numbered 9, after V lost 4 bases and J lost 0 bases. The CDR3 has 18 amino acids. The whole variable domain, remainder taken from reference TRBV28 and TRBJ2-3, is DVKVTQSSRYLVKRTGEKVFLECVQDMDHENMFWYRQDPGLGLRLIYFSYDVKMKEKGDIPEGYSVSREKKERFSLILESASTNQTSMYLCASSSGQGAYTSTDTQYFGPGTRLTVL.

The V gene is TRBV5-5, the J gene TRBJ1-2; 7 nucleotides align to TRBD1. V was clipped by 2 bases and J by 8 bases; unmatched bases: 6. Germline V CDR1 and CDR2: SGHKS, YYEKEE (reference sequence). The CDR3 is 13 residues long. The CDR3 sequence: CASSFNGDSGYTF. The CDR3 DNA follows: TGTGCCAGCAGCTTCAACGGGGACAGCGGCTACACCTTC. Filled out from reference TRBV5-5 and TRBJ1-2, the complete variable domain reads DAGVTQSPTHLIKTRGQQVTLRCSPISGHKSVSWYQQVLGQGPQFIFQYYEKEERGRGNFPDRFSARQFPNYSSELNVNALLLGDSALYLCASSFNGDSGYTFGSGTRLTVV.

The chain joins TRBV9 to TRBJ1-6; no clear D gene. This CDR3 spans 15 amino acids. Trimming removed 0 bases from V and 9 bases from J, with 13 bases in between. Germline CDR1 and CDR2: SGDLS and YYNGEE. CDR3 nucleotide sequence: TGTGCCAGCAGCGTAGCTCCAGGTATTAGTTCACCCCTCCACTTT. Amino acids: CASSVAPGISSPLHF.

The rearrangement joins TRBV7-9 to TRBJ2-1; 7 bases line up with TRBD1. Germline CDR1 reads SEHNR; CDR2 reads FQNEAQ (reference sequence). The V segment lost 4 bases and the J segment 5 bases; nucleotides outside the gene matches: 5. CDR3 length: 14 amino acids. The CDR3 protein is CASSYSGTDNEQFF. In nucleotides, the CDR3 is TGTGCCAGCAGCTACTCCGGGACAGACAATGAGCAGTTCTTC.

This clone showed up just once. The CDR3 nucleotides are TGTGCCAGCTCCCCCATGGGACAGGGGGGCACCGGGGAGCTGTTTTTT. Translation: CASSPMGQGGTGELFF. This chain links TRBV5-5 with TRBJ2-2; 11 bases are a match to TRBD1. The ends lost 7 bases at V and 4 bases at J; junction bases unmatched: 9. The germline gives CDR1 SGHKS, CDR2 YYEKEE (reference sequence). The CDR3 covers 16 residues. The full variable domain, rest sourced from reference TRBV5-5 and TRBJ2-2, is DAGVTQSPTHLIKTRGQQVTLRCSPISGHKSVSWYQQVLGQGPQFIFQYYEKEERGRGNFPDRFSARQFPNYSSELNVNALLLGDSALYLCASSPMGQGGTGELFFGEGSRLTVL.

The rearrangement joins TRBV9 to TRBJ1-2; D may be TRBD1 (6 bases). This CDR3 is built from 14 residues. V was shortened by 0 bases and J by 7 bases, with 13 bases between the two germline ends. Germline V gene data show CDR1 as SGDLS and CDR2 as YYNGEE. CDR3 amino acids: CASSVDRMGAGYTF. As DNA, the CDR3 is TGTGCCAGCAGCGTAGATCGGATGGGGGCTGGCTACACCTTC. The full variable domain, rest sourced from reference TRBV9 and TRBJ1-2, is DSGVTQTPKHLITATGQRVTLRCSPRSGDLSVYWYQQSLDQGLQFLIQYYNGEERAKGNILERFSAQQFPDLHSELNLSSLELGDSALYFCASSVDRMGAGYTFGSGTRLTVV.

As DNA, the CDR3 is TGTGCCTGGAGCGCTCGGACTAGCGGGAGCCGCGAGTACTTC. It translates to CAWSARTSGSREYF. The V gene is TRBV30, the J gene TRBJ2-7, with TRBD2 matching over 13 bases. The CDR3 has 14 residues. With 3 bases clipped from V and 11 bases from J, the junction kept 10 bases outside the gene matches. Per the germline V gene, CDR1 is GTSNPN and CDR2 is SVGIG (reference sequence).

The gene calls are TRBV7-2 and TRBJ2-7; TRBD2 aligns across 8 bases. CDR3 length equals 15 residues. Germline V gene data show CDR1 as SGHTA and CDR2 as FQGNSA. Trimming took 5 bases from V and 2 from J; bases not matched to a gene: 8. The CDR3 reads CASSERELRTYEQYF. DNA for the CDR3: TGTGCCAGCAGCGAGCGGGAGCTCAGGACCTACGAGCAGTACTTC.

This clone was found once. V and J are TRBV15 and TRBJ2-7, with D hard to call. The CDR3 is made up of 14 amino acids. CDR1 is LNHNV, CDR2 YYDKDF, per germline (reference sequence). Trimming pared 0 bases from V and 2 bases from J, leaving 8 bases between. The CDR3 bases are TGTGCCACCAGCAGAGATCCGGAGCCCTACGAGCAGTACTTC. It is translated as CATSRDPEPYEQYF.

The genes are TRBV23-1 and TRBJ1-1; 10 nucleotides line up with TRBD1. TRBV23-1 is identified as an open reading frame with a role that is uncertain. This CDR3 has 18 residues. Trimming removed 5 bases from V and 3 bases from J; junction bases left unmatched: 15. DNA of the CDR3: TGCGCCAGCAGTATCATGGCCGGACAGGGGGATTGGGACACTGAAGCTTTCTTT. It specifies CASSIMAGQGDWDTEAFF.

This chain joins TRBV4-2 and TRBJ2-5, with a possible D match to TRBD1 (5 bases). The CDR3 has 18 amino acids. The germline V gene encodes CDR1 LGHNA and CDR2 YNFKEQ. Trimming cost V 0 bases and J 4 bases, with 21 bases left between them. The CDR3 DNA follows: TGTGCCAGCAGCCAAGAGGGGCTTCGAGGTAGGCCGCCAGAGACCCAGTACTTC. Its protein is CASSQEGLRGRPPETQYF.